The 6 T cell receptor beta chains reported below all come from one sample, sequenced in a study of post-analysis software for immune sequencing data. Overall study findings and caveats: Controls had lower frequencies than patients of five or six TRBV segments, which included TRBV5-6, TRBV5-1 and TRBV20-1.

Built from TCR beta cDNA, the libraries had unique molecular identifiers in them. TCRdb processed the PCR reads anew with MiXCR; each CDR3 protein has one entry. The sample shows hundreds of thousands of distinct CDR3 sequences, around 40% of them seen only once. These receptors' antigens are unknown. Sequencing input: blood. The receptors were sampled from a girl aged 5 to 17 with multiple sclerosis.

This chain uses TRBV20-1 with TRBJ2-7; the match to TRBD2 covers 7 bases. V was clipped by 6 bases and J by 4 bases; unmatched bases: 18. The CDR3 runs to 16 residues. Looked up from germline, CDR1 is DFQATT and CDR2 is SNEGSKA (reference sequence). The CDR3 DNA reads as TGCAGTGCCCTAGAACCTCGTCGGGAGGTCCGGTACGAGCAGTACTTC. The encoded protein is CSALEPRREVRYEQYF.

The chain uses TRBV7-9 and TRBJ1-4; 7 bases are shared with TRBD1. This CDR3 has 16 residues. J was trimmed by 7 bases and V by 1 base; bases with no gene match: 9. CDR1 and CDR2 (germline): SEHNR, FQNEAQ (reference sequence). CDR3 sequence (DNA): TGTGCCAGCAGCTTAGACGGACAGGACCTACGTGAAAAACTGTTTTTT. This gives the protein CASSLDGQDLREKLFF.

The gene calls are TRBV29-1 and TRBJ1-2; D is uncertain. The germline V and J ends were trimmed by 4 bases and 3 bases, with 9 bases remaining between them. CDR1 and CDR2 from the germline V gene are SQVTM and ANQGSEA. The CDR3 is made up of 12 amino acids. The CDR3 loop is CSVAGHHYGYTF. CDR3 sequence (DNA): TGCAGCGTTGCGGGCCACCACTATGGCTACACCTTC.

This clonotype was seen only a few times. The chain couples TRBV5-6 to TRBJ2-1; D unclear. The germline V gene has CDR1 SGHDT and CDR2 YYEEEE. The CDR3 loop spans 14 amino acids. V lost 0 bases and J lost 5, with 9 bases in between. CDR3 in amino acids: CASSLGPHNNEQFF. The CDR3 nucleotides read TGTGCCAGCAGCTTGGGACCCCATAACAATGAGCAGTTCTTC.

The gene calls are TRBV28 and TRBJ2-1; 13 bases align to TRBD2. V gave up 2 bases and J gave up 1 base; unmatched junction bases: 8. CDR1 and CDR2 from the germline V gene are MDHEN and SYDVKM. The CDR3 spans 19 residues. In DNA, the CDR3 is TGTGCCAGCAGTTTACAAGGAGGACTAGCGGGAGAATCCTACAATGAGCAGTTCTTC. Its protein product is CASSLQGGLAGESYNEQFF.

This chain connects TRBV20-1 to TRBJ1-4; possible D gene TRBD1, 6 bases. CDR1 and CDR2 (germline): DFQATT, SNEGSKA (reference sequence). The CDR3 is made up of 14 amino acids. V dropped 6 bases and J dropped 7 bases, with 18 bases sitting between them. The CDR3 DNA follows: TGCAGTGCCTGGGATAGGGGGAGCGGTGAAAAACTGTTTTTT. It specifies CSAWDRGSGEKLFF.